This entry lists 8 T cell receptor beta chains sequenced from one sample in a study of blood T cell repertoires in COVID-19. Repertoires were generated with immunoSEQ multiplex PCR, while TCRdb's copy carries only in-frame clones and drops some. This sample yields about 390,000 clones, of which more than 70% are seen a single time; 2.3% belongs to the top ten. Sequencing was performed on peripheral blood. Every receptor here comes from a woman in her fifties or sixties with COVID-19, enrolled during active disease.

The V and J genes are TRBV28 and TRBJ2-7; 8 bases line up with TRBD1. With 2 bases clipped from V and 3 bases from J, the junction kept 6 bases outside the gene matches. The CDR3 loop spans 15 amino acids. Germline loops: CDR1 MDHEN, CDR2 SYDVKM. The CDR3 DNA follows: TGTGCCAGCAGTTTAGAGGGACAGGTCTTCTACGAGCAGTACTTC. It is translated as CASSLEGQVFYEQYF.

The gene calls are TRBV3-1 (or the pseudogene TRBV3-2) and TRBJ2-3, with TRBD1 identical over 7 bases. Germline V lookup: CDR1 LGHDT, CDR2 YNNKEL (reference sequence). V shed 4 bases, J shed 7 bases, and the junction held 8 bases outside the gene matches. The CDR3 contains 14 residues. The CDR3 here is CASSRRQGANTQYF. CDR3 coding DNA: TGTGCCAGCAGCCGGAGACAGGGAGCCAATACGCAGTATTTT.

The chain is built from TRBV24-1 and TRBJ1-2; TRBD1 matches at 7 bases. Germline V gene lookup returns CDR1 KGHDR and CDR2 SFDVKD. Germline trimming cut 3 bases from V and 4 bases from J; bases unmatched to any gene: 4. This CDR3 has 14 residues. DNA of the CDR3: TGTGCCACCAGTGATGTCGGGACAGCCTATGGCTACACCTTC. It is translated as CATSDVGTAYGYTF.

This sequence joins TRBV2 and TRBJ1-5; 7 bases align to TRBD1. V was pared by 6 bases and J by 3 bases, with 8 bases of the junction left unmatched. The CDR3 runs to 15 residues. Germline V gene sequence: CDR1 SNHLY, CDR2 FYNNEI. Here the CDR3 DNA reads TGTGCCAGCAGGAGGCCCGGGACAGTCAATCAGCCCCAGCATTTT. It encodes CASRRPGTVNQPQHF.

This chain connects TRBV6-5 to TRBJ1-1; D gene ambiguous. Germline CDR1 is MNHEY and CDR2 is SVGAGI. V was cut by 6 bases and J by 1 base, with 6 bases left in between. The CDR3 is made up of 12 amino acids. CDR3 protein: CASRARNTEAFF. The DNA for the CDR3 is TGTGCCAGCAGAGCCCGGAACACTGAAGCTTTCTTT.

This clone was detected once. This sequence joins TRBV4-1 and TRBJ2-7, with D possibly being TRBD1 (6 bases). This CDR3 has 13 residues. With 2 bases removed from V and 5 bases from J, the gap between germline ends came to 10 bases. Germline CDR1 and CDR2: MGHRA and YSYEKL. As DNA, the CDR3 is TGCGCCAGCAGCCAAACAGGGTCGCACGAGCAGTACTTC. Translating gives CASSQTGSHEQYF.

The gene calls are TRBV19 and TRBJ2-2; D might be TRBD2 (5 bases). The CDR3 has 15 residues. Germline-derived CDR1 and CDR2 are LNHDA and SQIVND (reference sequence). Trimming took off 7 bases at V and 0 bases at J, with 12 bases between the two ends. The DNA of the CDR3 is TGTGCCAGTAACGGAGGTCAATCGAACACCGGGGAGCTGTTTTTT. This gives the protein CASNGGQSNTGELFF. Together with reference TRBV19 and TRBJ2-2, the CDR3 gives the full variable domain: DGGITQSPKYLFRKEGQNVTLSCEQNLNHDAMYWYRQDPGQGLRLIYYSQIVNDFQKGDIAEGYSVSREKKESFPLTVTSAQKNPTAFYLCASNGGQSNTGELFFGEGSRLTVL.

V gene TRBV3-1 (or the pseudogene TRBV3-2) combines with J gene TRBJ1-2; D is unclear. CDR1 is LGHDT and CDR2 is YNNKEL in the germline V gene (reference sequence). V shed 1 base and J shed 4 bases, with 7 bases lying between them. The CDR3 length is 13 residues. In nucleotides, the CDR3 is TGTGCCAGCAGCCAAGCCTCAGTCTATGGCTACACCTTC. It encodes CASSQASVYGYTF.